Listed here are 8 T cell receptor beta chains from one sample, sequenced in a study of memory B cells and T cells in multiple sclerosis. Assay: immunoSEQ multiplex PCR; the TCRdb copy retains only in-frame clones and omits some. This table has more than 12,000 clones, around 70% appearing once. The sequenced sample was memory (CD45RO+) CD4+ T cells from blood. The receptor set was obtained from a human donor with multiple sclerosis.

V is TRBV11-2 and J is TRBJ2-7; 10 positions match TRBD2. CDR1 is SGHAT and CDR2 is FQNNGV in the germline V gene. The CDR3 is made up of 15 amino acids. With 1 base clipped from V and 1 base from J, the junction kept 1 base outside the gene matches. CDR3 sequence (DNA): TGTGCCAGCAGCTTAGGACTAGCGGGTTCCTACGAGCAGTACTTC. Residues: CASSLGLAGSYEQYF.

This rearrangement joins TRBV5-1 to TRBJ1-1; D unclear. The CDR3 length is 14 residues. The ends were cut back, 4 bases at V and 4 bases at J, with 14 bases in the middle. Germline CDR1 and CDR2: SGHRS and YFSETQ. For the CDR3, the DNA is TGCGCCAGCAGCCAAGACTCAGCGTCCACTGAAGCTTTCTTT. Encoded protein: CASSQDSASTEAFF.

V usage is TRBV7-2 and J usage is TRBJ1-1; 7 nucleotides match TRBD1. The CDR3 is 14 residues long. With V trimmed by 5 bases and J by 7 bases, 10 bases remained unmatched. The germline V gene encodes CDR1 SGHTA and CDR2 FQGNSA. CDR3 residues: CASSVTGAVGEAFF. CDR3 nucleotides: TGTGCCAGCAGCGTTACAGGGGCTGTGGGTGAAGCTTTCTTT. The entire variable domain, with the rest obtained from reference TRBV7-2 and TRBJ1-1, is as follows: GAGVSQSPSNKVTEKGKDVELRCDPISGHTALYWYRQSLGQGLEFLIYFQGNSAPDKSGLPSDRFSAERTGGSVSTLTIQRTQQEDSAVYLCASSVTGAVGEAFFGQGTRLTVV.

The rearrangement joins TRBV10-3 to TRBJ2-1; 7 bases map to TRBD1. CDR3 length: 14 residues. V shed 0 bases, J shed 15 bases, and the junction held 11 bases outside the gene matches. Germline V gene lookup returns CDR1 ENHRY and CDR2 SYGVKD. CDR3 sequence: CAISESRDSPCGFF. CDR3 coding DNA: TGTGCCATCAGTGAGTCCCGGGACAGCCCTTGCGGGTTCTTC.

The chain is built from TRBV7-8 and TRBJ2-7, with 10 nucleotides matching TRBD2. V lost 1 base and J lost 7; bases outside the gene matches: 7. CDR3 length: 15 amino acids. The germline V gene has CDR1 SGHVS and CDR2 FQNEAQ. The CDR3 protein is CASSLDSGRAGEQYF. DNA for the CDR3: TGTGCCAGCAGCTTAGACAGCGGGAGGGCCGGGGAGCAGTACTTC.

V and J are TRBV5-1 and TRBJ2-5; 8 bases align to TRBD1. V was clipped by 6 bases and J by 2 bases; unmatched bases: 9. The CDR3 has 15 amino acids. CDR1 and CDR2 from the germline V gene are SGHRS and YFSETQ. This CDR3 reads CASTSGTGSQETQYF. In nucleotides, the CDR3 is TGCGCCAGCACCTCCGGGACAGGCAGTCAAGAGACCCAGTACTTC. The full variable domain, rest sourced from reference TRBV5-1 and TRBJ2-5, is KAGVTQTPRYLIKTRGQQVTLSCSPISGHRSVSWYQQTPGQGLQFLFEYFSETQRNKGNFPGRFSGRQFSNSRSEMNVSTLELGDSALYLCASTSGTGSQETQYFGPGTRLLVL.

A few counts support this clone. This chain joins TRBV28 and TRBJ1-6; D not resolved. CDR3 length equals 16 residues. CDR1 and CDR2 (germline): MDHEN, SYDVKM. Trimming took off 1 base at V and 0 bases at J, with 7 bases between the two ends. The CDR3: CASSLLGSSYNSPLHF. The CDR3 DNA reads TGTGCCAGCAGTTTATTAGGGAGCTCCTATAATTCACCCCTCCACTTT.

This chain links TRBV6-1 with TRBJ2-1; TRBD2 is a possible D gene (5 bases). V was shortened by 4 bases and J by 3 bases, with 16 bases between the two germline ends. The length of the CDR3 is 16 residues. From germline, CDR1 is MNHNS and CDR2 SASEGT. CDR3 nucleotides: TGTGCCAGCAGTGGAGGAGCGGTCCTTTTCTACAATGAGCAGTTCTTC. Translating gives CASSGGAVLFYNEQFF.